This entry concerns a single T cell receptor (beta chain). Its antigen is not identified. Unmatched junction bases numbered 5, after V lost 1 base and J lost 0 bases. The CDR3 extends over 18 amino acids. Per germline, CDR1 SEHNR and CDR2 FQNEAQ (reference sequence). The sample originates from a study of siplizumab effects on memory and regulatory T cells. General study points: The alloresponse seemed to draw substantially on naive T cells, which appeared more diverse than memory cells. Proliferating CD4+ or CD8+ clones, roughly 75-97% of them, lacked an assignable naive or memory phenotype. Of the alloreactive clones, only a minor fraction mapped to unstimulated subsets.

About 10^5 TCR templates were assayed per sample. The assay was immunoSEQ multiplex PCR, and TCRdb's table has in-frame clones only and misses some. The profile shows some 100,000 clones, more than 85% of them singletons. The chain recombines TRBV7-9 with TRBJ2-1, with TRBD2 matching 11 bases. This TCR came from a human donor in good health. The source material was CD4+ T cells sorted from blood. DNA for the CDR3: TGTGCCAGCAGCTTAGGTGTTAGCGGGGGGGCCTCCTACAATGAGCAGTTCTTC. It codes for CASSLGVSGGASYNEQFF.